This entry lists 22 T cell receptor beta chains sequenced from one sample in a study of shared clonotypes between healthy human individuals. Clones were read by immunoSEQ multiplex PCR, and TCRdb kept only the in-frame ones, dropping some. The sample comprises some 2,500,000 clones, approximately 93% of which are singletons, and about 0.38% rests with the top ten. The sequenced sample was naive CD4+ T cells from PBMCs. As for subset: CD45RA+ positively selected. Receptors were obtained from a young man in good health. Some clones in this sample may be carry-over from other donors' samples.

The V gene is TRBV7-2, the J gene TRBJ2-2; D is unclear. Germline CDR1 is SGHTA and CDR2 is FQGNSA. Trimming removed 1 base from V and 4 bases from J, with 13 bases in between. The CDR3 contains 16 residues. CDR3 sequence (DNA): TGTGCCAGCAGCTTAGGGGCTAGTAGGATCACCGGGGAGCTGTTTTTT. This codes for CASSLGASRITGELFF.

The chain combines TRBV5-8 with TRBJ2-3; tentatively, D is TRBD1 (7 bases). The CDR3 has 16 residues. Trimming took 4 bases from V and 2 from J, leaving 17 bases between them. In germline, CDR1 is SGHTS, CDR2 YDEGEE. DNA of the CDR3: TGTGCCAGCAGCGGGGGGACAGCGTGGGTCACAGATACGCAGTATTTT. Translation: CASSGGTAWVTDTQYF.

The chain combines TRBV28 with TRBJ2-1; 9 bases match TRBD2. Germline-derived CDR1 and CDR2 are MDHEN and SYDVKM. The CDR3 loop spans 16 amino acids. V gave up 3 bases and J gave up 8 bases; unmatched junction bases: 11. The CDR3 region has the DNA TGTGCCAGCAGTTTTCTAGGACTAGCGCATGAGGATGAGCAGTTCTTC. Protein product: CASSFLGLAHEDEQFF. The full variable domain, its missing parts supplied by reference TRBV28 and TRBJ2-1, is DVKVTQSSRYLVKRTGEKVFLECVQDMDHENMFWYRQDPGLGLRLIYFSYDVKMKEKGDIPEGYSVSREKKERFSLILESASTNQTSMYLCASSFLGLAHEDEQFFGPGTRLTVL.

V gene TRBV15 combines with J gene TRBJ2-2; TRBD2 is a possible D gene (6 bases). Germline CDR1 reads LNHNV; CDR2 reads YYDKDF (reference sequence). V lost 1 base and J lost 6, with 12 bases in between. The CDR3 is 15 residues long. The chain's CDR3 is CATSRGGLRAGELFF. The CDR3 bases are TGTGCCACCAGCAGAGGTGGACTAAGAGCCGGGGAGCTGTTTTTT.

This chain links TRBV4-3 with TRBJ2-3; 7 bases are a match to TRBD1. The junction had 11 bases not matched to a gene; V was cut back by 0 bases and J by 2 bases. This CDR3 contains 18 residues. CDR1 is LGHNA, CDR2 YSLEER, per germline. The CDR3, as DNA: TGCGCCAGCAGCCAAGATCCTATGACAGGGATTTACACAGATACGCAGTATTTT. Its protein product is CASSQDPMTGIYTDTQYF.

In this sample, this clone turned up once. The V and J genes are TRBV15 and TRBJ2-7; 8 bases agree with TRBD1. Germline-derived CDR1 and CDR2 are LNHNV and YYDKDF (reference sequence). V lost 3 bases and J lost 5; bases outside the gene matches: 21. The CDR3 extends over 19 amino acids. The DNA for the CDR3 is TGTGCCACCAGCAGTCCCTGGGGGTTAAAGGACAGGGCCCGCAACGAGCAGTACTTC. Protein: CATSSPWGLKDRARNEQYF. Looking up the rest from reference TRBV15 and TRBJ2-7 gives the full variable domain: DAMVIQNPRYQVTQFGKPVTLSCSQTLNHNVMYWYQQKSSQAPKLLFHYYDKDFNNEADTPDNFQSRRPNTSFCFLDIRSPGLGDTAMYLCATSSPWGLKDRARNEQYFGPGTRLTVT.

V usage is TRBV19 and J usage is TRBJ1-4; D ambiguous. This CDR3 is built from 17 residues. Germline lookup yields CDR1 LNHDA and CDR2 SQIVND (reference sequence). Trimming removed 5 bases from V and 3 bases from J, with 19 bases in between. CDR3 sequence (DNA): TGTGCCAGTAGTCGGTACCCTGGAGGACCGGCTAATGAAAAACTGTTTTTT. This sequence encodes CASSRYPGGPANEKLFF.

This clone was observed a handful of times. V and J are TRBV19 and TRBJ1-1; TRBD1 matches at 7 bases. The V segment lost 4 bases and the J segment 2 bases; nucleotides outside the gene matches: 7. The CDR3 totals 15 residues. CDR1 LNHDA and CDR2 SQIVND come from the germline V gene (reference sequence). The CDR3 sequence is CASSRPGQINTEAFF. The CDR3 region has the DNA TGTGCCAGTAGTAGACCGGGACAGATAAACACTGAAGCTTTCTTT.

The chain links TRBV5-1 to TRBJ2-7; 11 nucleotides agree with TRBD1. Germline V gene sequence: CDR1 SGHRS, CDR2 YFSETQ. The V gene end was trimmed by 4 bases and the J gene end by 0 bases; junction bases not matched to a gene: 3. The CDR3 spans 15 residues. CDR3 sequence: CASSTGTGGSYEQYF. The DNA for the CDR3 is TGCGCCAGCAGCACGGGGACAGGGGGCTCCTACGAGCAGTACTTC.

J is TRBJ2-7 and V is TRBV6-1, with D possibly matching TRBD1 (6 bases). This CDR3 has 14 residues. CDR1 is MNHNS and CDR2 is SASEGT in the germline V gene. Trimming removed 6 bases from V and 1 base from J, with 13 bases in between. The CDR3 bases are TGTGCCAGCAGCCAGGACAGAACTTCCTACGAGCAGTACTTC. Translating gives CASSQDRTSYEQYF.

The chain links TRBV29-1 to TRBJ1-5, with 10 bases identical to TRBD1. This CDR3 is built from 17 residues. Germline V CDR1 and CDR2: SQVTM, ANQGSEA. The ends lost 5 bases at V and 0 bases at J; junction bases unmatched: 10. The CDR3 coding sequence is TGCAGCGTTCTAGGGACAGGGGACCTTTATAGCAATCAGCCCCAGCATTTT. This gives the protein CSVLGTGDLYSNQPQHF. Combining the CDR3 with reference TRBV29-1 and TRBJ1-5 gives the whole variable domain SAVISQKPSRDICQRGTSLTIQCQVDSQVTMMFWYRQQPGQSLTLIATANQGSEATYESGFVIDKFPISRPNLTFSTLTVSNMSPEDSSIYLCSVLGTGDLYSNQPQHFGDGTRLSIL.

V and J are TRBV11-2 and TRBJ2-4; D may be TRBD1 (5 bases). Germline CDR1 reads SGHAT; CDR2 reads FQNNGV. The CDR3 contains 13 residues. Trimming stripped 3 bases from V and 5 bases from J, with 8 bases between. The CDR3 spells CASSFGRENIQYF. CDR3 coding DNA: TGTGCCAGCAGCTTCGGCAGGGAAAACATTCAGTACTTC.

The CDR3 DNA follows: TGCGCCAGCAGTAGCGGGAGGAGCAATGAGCAGTTCTTC. Residues: CASSSGRSNEQFF. V and J are TRBV5-1 and TRBJ2-1, with 10 bases fitting TRBD2. CDR3 length equals 13 residues. Germline trimming cut 5 bases from V and 6 bases from J; bases unmatched to any gene: 2. CDR1 and CDR2 (germline): SGHRS, YFSETQ.

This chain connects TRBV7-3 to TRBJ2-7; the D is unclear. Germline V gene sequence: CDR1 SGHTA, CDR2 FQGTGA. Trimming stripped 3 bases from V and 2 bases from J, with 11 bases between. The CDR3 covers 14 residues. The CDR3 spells CASSLGSSPYEQYF. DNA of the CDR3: TGTGCCAGCAGCTTGGGTAGTTCCCCCTACGAGCAGTACTTC.

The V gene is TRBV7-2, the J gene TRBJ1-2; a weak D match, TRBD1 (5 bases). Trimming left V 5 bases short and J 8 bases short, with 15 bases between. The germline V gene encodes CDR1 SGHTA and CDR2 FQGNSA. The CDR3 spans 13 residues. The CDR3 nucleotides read TGTGCCAGCAGCCTCGGGGGGTTCACCGGCTACACCTTC. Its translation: CASSLGGFTGYTF.

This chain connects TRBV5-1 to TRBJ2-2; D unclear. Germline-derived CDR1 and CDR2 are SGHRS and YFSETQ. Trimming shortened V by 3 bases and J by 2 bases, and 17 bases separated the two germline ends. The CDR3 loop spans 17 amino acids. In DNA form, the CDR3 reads TGCGCCAGCAGCTCCGGACGAAAATCAGCTAACACCGGGGAGCTGTTTTTT. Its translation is CASSSGRKSANTGELFF.

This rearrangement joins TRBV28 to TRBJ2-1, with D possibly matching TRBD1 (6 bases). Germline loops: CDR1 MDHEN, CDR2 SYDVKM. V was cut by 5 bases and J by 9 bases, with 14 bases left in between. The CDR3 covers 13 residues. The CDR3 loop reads CASSPQGLGEQFF. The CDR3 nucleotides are TGTGCCAGCAGTCCACAGGGTTTGGGTGAGCAGTTCTTC.

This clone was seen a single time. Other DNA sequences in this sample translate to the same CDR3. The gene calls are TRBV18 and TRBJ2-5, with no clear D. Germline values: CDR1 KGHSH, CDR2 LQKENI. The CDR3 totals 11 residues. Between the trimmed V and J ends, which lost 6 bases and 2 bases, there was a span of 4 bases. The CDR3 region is CASSGQETQYF. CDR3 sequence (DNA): TGTGCCAGCTCTGGTCAAGAGACCCAGTACTTC.

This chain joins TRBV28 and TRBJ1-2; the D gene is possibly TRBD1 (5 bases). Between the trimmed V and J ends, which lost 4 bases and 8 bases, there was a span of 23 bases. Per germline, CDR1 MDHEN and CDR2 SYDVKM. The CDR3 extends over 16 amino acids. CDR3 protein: CASSSLGQPTREGYTF. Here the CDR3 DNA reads TGTGCCAGCAGTTCCCTCGGACAACCGACACGAGAGGGCTACACCTTC.

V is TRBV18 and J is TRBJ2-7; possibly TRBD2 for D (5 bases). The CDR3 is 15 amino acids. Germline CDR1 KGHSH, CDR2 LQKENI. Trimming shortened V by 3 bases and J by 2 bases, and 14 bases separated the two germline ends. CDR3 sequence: CASSPRAATTYEQYF. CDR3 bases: TGTGCCAGCTCACCGAGGGCAGCAACCACCTACGAGCAGTACTTC. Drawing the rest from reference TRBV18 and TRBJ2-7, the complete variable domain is NAGVMQNPRHLVRRRGQEARLRCSPMKGHSHVYWYRQLPEEGLKFMVYLQKENIIDESGMPKERFSAEFPKEGPSILRIQQVVRGDSAAYFCASSPRAATTYEQYFGPGTRLTVT.

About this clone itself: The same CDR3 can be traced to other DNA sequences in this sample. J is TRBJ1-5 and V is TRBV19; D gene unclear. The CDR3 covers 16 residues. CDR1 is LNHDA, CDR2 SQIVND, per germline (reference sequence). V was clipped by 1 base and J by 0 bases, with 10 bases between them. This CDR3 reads CASSIVGVYSNQPQHF. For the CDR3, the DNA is TGTGCCAGTAGTATAGTGGGTGTTTATAGCAATCAGCCCCAGCATTTT.

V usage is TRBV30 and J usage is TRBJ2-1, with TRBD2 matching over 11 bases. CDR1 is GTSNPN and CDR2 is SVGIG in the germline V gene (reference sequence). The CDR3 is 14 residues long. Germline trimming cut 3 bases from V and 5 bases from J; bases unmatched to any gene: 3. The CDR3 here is CAWSSSGRHNEQFF. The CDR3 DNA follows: TGTGCCTGGAGCTCTAGCGGGAGGCACAATGAGCAGTTCTTC.